Shown below are 8 T cell receptor beta chains from a single sample sequenced in a study of human T cells and chemical hapten exposure. TCRdb re-called the RACE reads through MiXCR, storing one row per CDR3 protein. The sample records roughly 200,000 distinct CDR3 sequences, approximately 20% being singletons. Described time point: patch test 1, 2 weeks after DPC sensitization. Treatment described: therapeutic diphenylcyclopropenone sensitization with weekly scalp DPC. The sample in question was whole blood, obtained in connection with sensitization to the hapten diphenylcyclopropenone (DPC). These TCRs come from a woman in her fifties or sixties with alopecia areata. Some clones in this sample may be carry-over from other donors' samples.

About this clonotype itself: One end of the junction fails to match germline, which may point to a read error. The rearrangement uses TRBV15 and TRBJ1-5; the D is unclear. This CDR3 has 15 amino acids. Germline CDR1 and CDR2: LNHNV and YYDKDF (reference sequence). CDR3 nucleotides: TGTGTCACCAGCAGAGATCTACAACTCAATCAGCCCCAGCATTTT. This sequence encodes CVTSRDLQLNQPQHF.

This clonotype was counted between two and nine times. The V call is TRBV12-3 or TRBV12-4, the J call TRBJ2-7; no reliable D call. V lost 3 bases and J 9 bases, leaving 12 bases between the germline ends. The CDR3 sequence is 12 residues long. The CDR3 loop reads CASSFGWSGQYF. CDR3 in DNA: TGTGCCAGCAGTTTTGGATGGTCTGGGCAGTACTTC.

The chain recombines TRBV20-1 with TRBJ2-7, with 8 bases that match TRBD2. Germline CDR1 DFQATT, CDR2 SNEGSKA (reference sequence). The J segment lost 5 bases and the V segment lost 4 bases, leaving 13 bases of the junction unmatched. The CDR3 spans 15 residues. CDR3 DNA sequence: TGCAGTGCTATGCCTCAAAGCGGGAGTTTCCACGAGCAGTACTTC. It codes for CSAMPQSGSFHEQYF.

This chain joins TRBV20-1 and TRBJ2-3; TRBD1 might be the D (5 bases). This CDR3 spans 12 amino acids. The germline V gene has CDR1 DFQATT and CDR2 SNEGSKA (reference sequence). The V and J ends lost 0 bases and 6 bases respectively, with 7 bases between them. The CDR3 sequence is CSAREQVDTQYF. DNA of the CDR3: TGCAGTGCTAGAGAACAGGTGGATACGCAGTATTTT.

J is TRBJ2-1 and V is TRBV3-1; perhaps TRBD2 as D (6 bases). The CDR3 covers 14 residues. Trimming cost V 6 bases and J 5 bases, with 14 bases left between them. Per germline, CDR1 LGHDT and CDR2 YNNKEL (reference sequence). CDR3 protein: CASSDWGDNNEQFF. The CDR3 DNA follows: TGTGCCAGCAGTGATTGGGGGGATAACAATGAGCAGTTCTTC.

This clonotype was seen ten or more times. The V and J genes are TRBV2 and TRBJ2-3; D is uncertain. Trimming removed 3 bases at V and 0 bases at J, with 10 bases between. CDR3 length: 15 residues. The germline gives CDR1 SNHLY, CDR2 FYNNEI. CDR3 nucleotide sequence: TGTGCCAGCAGTGACGCCACCCTTAGCACAGATACGCAGTATTTT. Translating gives CASSDATLSTDTQYF.

This clonotype has a handful of counts. J is TRBJ1-4 and V is TRBV5-1, with 7 bases matching TRBD1. Germline-derived CDR1 and CDR2 are SGHRS and YFSETQ. This CDR3 has 15 residues. V shed 0 bases, J shed 4 bases, and the junction held 3 bases outside the gene matches. The CDR3 protein is CASSLETGHNEKLFF. The CDR3 nucleotides are TGCGCCAGCAGCTTGGAGACAGGGCATAATGAAAAACTGTTTTTT.

The chain has TRBV9 and TRBJ1-2; a weak D match, TRBD1 (6 bases). CDR3 length: 13 amino acids. Germline CDR1 and CDR2: SGDLS and YYNGEE. V lost 7 bases and J 5 bases, leaving 15 bases between the germline ends. CDR3 in amino acids: CASSRPTGYGYTF. CDR3 nucleotides: TGTGCCAGCTCTAGACCTACAGGGTATGGCTACACCTTC.